These T cell receptor beta chains were read from a single sample in a study of blood T cell repertoires in COVID-19. Assay: immunoSEQ multiplex PCR; the TCRdb copy retains only in-frame clones and omits some. The repertoire holds a few hundred thousand clones, with 88% as singletons. The material sequenced was PBMCs or T cells enriched from blood (not recorded which). These receptors all come from a woman aged 30 to 39 who had been exposed to COVID-19. Both conserved end residues are part of each CDR3. Fields, in order: CDR3 DNA, CDR3 protein, J gene, V gene, D gene, clone size. The D gene is left open where the match is weak. Clone size is given for some rows only: seen once, a few or many times, or a class if the clone is expanded.

CDR3 DNA: TGTGCCAGCAGTGCCCCAGGGCTGGTTAGCGAGCAGTACTTC
CDR3 protein: CASSAPGLVSEQYF
J gene: TRBJ2-7
V gene: TRBV28
D gene: .
clone size: .

CDR3 DNA: TGTGCCAGCAGCCCAGGGGGTGATGAGCAGTTCTTC
CDR3 protein: CASSPGGDEQFF
J gene: TRBJ2-1
V gene: TRBV11-2
D gene: TRBD1
clone size: .

CDR3 DNA: TGCAGCGTGATGGGACTAGAGTCGAGGGGGGCCTACAATGAGCAGTTCTTC
CDR3 protein: CSVMGLESRGAYNEQFF
J gene: TRBJ2-1
V gene: TRBV29-1
D gene: TRBD2
clone size: .

CDR3 DNA: TGCAGTGCTAGTGGTGCCAGCGGGAGTTCGTACGAGCAGTACTTC
CDR3 protein: CSASGASGSSYEQYF
J gene: TRBJ2-7
V gene: TRBV20-1
D gene: TRBD2
clone size: .

CDR3 DNA: TGCGCCAGCAGTGCTAGTTCCTCCTCTGGGGCCAACGTCCTGACTTTC
CDR3 protein: CASSASSSSGANVLTF
J gene: TRBJ2-6
V gene: TRBV10-2
D gene: .
clone size: .

CDR3 DNA: TGTGCCAGCAGCCAAGCCTTCTCAGGGTACTCTGAAGCTTTCTTT
CDR3 protein: CASSQAFSGYSEAFF
J gene: TRBJ1-1
V gene: TRBV14
D gene: .
clone size: .

CDR3 DNA: TGTGCCAGCAGTGCCCTAGCGGGAGGAAAGATCCGCACCGGGGAGCTGTTTTTT
CDR3 protein: CASSALAGGKIRTGELFF
J gene: TRBJ2-2
V gene: TRBV28
D gene: TRBD2
clone size: .

CDR3 DNA: TGTGCCAGCAGCCAGGCCAGGGGACCACACTACGAGCAGTTCTTC
CDR3 protein: CASSQARGPHYEQFF
J gene: TRBJ2-1
V gene: TRBV3-1/TRBV3-2
D gene: .
clone size: once

CDR3 DNA: TGTGCCAGCAGTTCAAGACTAGTCCCCCTTGAGCAGTTCTTC
CDR3 protein: CASSSRLVPLEQFF
J gene: TRBJ2-1
V gene: TRBV7-2
D gene: .
clone size: .

CDR3 DNA: TGTGCCAGCAGCTTCCTACAGGGGGCTATCACTGAAGCTTTCTTT
CDR3 protein: CASSFLQGAITEAFF
J gene: TRBJ1-1
V gene: TRBV7-6
D gene: TRBD1
clone size: .

CDR3 DNA: TGTGCCAGCTACGACAGGGGACGCGACAATGAGCAGTTCTTC
CDR3 protein: CASYDRGRDNEQFF
J gene: TRBJ2-1
V gene: TRBV6-5
D gene: TRBD1
clone size: .

CDR3 DNA: TGTGCCAGCACTCCTCTAGGGACAGGGAACACTGAAGCTTTCTTT
CDR3 protein: CASTPLGTGNTEAFF
J gene: TRBJ1-1
V gene: TRBV27
D gene: TRBD1
clone size: .

CDR3 DNA: TGTGCCAGCAGCTCATGGACAGGGATAGGGCCAGATACGCAGTATTTT
CDR3 protein: CASSSWTGIGPDTQYF
J gene: TRBJ2-3
V gene: TRBV11-2
D gene: TRBD1
clone size: .

CDR3 DNA: TGTGCCACCAGCAGACAGGGGATCGATACGCAGTATTTT
CDR3 protein: CATSRQGIDTQYF
J gene: TRBJ2-3
V gene: TRBV15
D gene: .
clone size: .

CDR3 DNA: TGTGCCAGCAACCTAAGGGGGGGCCAAGAGACCCAGTACTTC
CDR3 protein: CASNLRGGQETQYF
J gene: TRBJ2-5
V gene: TRBV2
D gene: .
clone size: .

CDR3 DNA: TGTGCCAGCAGCCAGGGACAGGTTGGCTACACCTTC
CDR3 protein: CASSQGQVGYTF
J gene: TRBJ1-2
V gene: TRBV6-5
D gene: TRBD1
clone size: .

CDR3 DNA: TGTGCCAGCAGCTTGACTAGCGGGAAAGAGACCCAGTACTTC
CDR3 protein: CASSLTSGKETQYF
J gene: TRBJ2-5
V gene: TRBV7-9
D gene: TRBD2
clone size: .

CDR3 DNA: TGTGCCACCAGTGACCTTGACAACTCCTACAATGAGCAGTTCTTC
CDR3 protein: CATSDLDNSYNEQFF
J gene: TRBJ2-1
V gene: TRBV24-1
D gene: .
clone size: .

CDR3 DNA: TGTGCCAGCAGCTCTCGAGGCGGCCTTTACACAGATACGCAGTATTTT
CDR3 protein: CASSSRGGLYTDTQYF
J gene: TRBJ2-3
V gene: TRBV7-9
D gene: .
clone size: .

CDR3 DNA: TGTGCCAGCAGTTTTATACAGGGGGCGGGTGAAGCTTTCTTT
CDR3 protein: CASSFIQGAGEAFF
J gene: TRBJ1-1
V gene: TRBV27
D gene: TRBD1
clone size: .

CDR3 DNA: TGTGCCAGCTCACCACTTGATCGGGAGACTGAAGCTTTCTTT
CDR3 protein: CASSPLDRETEAFF
J gene: TRBJ1-1
V gene: TRBV18
D gene: .
clone size: .

CDR3 DNA: TGTGCCAGCAGCCAAGTTGCCTACACAGATACGCAGTATTTT
CDR3 protein: CASSQVAYTDTQYF
J gene: TRBJ2-3
V gene: TRBV3-1/TRBV3-2
D gene: .
clone size: .

CDR3 DNA: TGTGCCAGCAGCGTAGACCCATCATCCGGGTATGAGCAGTTCTTC
CDR3 protein: CASSVDPSSGYEQFF
J gene: TRBJ2-1
V gene: TRBV9
D gene: .
clone size: .

CDR3 DNA: TGTGCCAGCAGCTTATTGGCTAGCGGGACTGGGATGGTAGGGGCAGATACGCAGTATTTT
CDR3 protein: CASSLLASGTGMVGADTQYF
J gene: TRBJ2-3
V gene: TRBV7-3
D gene: TRBD2
clone size: .